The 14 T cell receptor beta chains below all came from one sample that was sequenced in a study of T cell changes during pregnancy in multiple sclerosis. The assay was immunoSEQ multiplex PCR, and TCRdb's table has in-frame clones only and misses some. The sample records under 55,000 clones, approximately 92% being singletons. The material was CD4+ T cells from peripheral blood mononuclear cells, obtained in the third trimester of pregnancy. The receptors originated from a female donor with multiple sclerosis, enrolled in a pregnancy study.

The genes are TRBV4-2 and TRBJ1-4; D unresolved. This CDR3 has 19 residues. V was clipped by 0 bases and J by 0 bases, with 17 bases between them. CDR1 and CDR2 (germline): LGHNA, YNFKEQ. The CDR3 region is CASSQEATRHLATNEKLFF. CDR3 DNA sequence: TGTGCCAGCAGCCAAGAGGCCACTCGACACCTCGCAACTAATGAAAAACTGTTTTTT.

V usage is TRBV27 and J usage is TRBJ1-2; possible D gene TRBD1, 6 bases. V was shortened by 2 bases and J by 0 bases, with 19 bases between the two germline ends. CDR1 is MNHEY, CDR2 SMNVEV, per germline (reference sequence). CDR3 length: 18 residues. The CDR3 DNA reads TGTGCCAGCAGTTTAGGGGGGGCAGGCCCACAAGCTAACTATGGCTACACCTTC. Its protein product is CASSLGGAGPQANYGYTF.

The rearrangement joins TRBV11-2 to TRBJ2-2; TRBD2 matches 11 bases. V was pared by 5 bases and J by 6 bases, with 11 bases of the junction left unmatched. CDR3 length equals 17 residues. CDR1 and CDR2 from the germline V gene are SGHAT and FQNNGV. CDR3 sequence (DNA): TGTGCCAGCAGCCCAAACCCTAGCGGGGGGTGGTCCGGGGAGCTGTTTTTT. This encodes CASSPNPSGGWSGELFF.

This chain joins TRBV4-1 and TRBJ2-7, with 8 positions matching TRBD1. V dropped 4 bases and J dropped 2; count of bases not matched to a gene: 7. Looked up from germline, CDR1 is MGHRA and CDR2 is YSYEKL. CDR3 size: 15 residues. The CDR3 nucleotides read TGCGCCAGCAGCCCCGGACAGGGCCCCACCTACGAGCAGTACTTC. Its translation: CASSPGQGPTYEQYF.

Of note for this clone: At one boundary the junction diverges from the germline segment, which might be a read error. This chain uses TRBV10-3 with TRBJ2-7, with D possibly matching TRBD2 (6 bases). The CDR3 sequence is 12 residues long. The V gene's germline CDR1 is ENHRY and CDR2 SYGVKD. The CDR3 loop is CAISGNSGTFFF. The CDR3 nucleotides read TGTGCCATCAGTGGGAACTCCGGGACTTTCTTTTTC.

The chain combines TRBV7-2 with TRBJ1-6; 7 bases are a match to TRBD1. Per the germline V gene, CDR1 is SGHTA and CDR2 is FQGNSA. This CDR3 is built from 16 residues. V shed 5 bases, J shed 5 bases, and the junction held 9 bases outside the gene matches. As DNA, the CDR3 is TGTGCCAGCAGCACTAGGAGGGGGCAGCATAATTCACCCCTCCACTTT. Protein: CASSTRRGQHNSPLHF.

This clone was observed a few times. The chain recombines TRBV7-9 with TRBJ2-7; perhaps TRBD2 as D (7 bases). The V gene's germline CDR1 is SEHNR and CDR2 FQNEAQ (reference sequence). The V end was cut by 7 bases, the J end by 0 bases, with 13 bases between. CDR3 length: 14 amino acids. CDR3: CASIKGGASYEQYF. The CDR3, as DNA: TGTGCCAGCATCAAGGGGGGGGCCTCCTACGAGCAGTACTTC.

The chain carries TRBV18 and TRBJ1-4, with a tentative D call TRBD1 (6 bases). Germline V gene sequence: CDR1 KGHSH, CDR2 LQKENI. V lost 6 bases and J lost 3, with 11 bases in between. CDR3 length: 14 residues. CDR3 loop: CASSAGAANEKLFF. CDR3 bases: TGTGCCAGCTCCGCGGGGGCGGCTAATGAAAAACTGTTTTTT.

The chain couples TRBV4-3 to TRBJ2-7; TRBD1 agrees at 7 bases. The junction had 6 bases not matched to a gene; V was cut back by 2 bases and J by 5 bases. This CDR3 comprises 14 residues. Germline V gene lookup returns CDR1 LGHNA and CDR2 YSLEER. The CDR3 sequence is CASSQQDRTNEQYF. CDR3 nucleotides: TGCGCCAGCAGCCAACAGGACAGGACCAACGAGCAGTACTTC.

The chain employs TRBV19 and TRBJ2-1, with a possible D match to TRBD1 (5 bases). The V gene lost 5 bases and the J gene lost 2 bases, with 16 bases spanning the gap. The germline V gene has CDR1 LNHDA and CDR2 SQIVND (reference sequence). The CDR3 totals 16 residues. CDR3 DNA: TGTGCCAGTAGTGGGTTGACAGCTCTCGCCTACAATGAGCAGTTCTTC. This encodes CASSGLTALAYNEQFF.

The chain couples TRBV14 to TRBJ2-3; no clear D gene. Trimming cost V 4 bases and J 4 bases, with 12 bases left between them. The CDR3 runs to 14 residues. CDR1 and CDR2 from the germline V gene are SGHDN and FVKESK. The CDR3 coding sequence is TGTGCCAGCAGCCGCCAGGTTTTCCCAGATACGCAGTATTTT. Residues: CASSRQVFPDTQYF.

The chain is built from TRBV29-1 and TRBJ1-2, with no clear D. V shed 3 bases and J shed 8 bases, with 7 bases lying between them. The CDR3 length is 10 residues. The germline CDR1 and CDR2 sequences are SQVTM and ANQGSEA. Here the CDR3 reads CSVDSGGYTF. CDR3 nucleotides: TGCAGCGTTGACTCGGGGGGCTACACCTTC.

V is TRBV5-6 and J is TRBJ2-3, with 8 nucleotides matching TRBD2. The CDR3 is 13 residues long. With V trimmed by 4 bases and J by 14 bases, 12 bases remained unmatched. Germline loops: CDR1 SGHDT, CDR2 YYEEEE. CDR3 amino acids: CASSRTSGSFGYF. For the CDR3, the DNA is TGTGCCAGCAGCAGAACTAGCGGAAGTTTTGGGTATTTT.

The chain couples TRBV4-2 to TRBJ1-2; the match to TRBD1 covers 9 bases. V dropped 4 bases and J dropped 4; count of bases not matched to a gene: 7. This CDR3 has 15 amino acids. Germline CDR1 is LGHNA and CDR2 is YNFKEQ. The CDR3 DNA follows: TGTGCCAGCAGCCCGAAACCGGGACAGGGCTATGGCTACACCTTC. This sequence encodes CASSPKPGQGYGYTF.